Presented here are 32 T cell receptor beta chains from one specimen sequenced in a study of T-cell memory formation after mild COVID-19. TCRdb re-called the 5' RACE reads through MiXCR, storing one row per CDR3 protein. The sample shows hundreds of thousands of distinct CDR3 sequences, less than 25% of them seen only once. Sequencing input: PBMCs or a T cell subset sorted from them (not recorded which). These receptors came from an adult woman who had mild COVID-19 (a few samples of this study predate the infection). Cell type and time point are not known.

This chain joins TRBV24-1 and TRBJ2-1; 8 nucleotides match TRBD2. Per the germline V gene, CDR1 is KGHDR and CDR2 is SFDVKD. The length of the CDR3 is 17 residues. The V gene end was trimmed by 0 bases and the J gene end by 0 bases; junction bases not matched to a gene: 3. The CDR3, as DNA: TGTGCCACCAGTGATTTGGCGGGGGGTGACTCCTACAATGAGCAGTTCTTC. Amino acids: CATSDLAGGDSYNEQFF.

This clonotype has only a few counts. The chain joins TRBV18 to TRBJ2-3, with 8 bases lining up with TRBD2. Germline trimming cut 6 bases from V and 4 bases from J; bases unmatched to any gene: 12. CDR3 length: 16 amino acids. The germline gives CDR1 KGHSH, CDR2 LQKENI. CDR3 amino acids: CASSPMQSGSSDTQYF. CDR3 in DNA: TGTGCCAGCTCCCCTATGCAGAGCGGGAGTTCAGATACGCAGTATTTT.

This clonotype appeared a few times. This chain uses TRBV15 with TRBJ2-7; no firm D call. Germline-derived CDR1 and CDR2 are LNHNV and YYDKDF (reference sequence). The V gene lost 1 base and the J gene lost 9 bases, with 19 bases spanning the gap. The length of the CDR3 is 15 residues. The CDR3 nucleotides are TGTGCCACCAGCAGAGCAATGGCAGACCTTACGAGGCAGTACTTC. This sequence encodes CATSRAMADLTRQYF.

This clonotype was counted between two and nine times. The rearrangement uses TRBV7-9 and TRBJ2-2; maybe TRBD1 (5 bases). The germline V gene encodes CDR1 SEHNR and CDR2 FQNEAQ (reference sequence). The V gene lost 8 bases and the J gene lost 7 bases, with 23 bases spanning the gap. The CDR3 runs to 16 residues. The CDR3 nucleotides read TGTGCCAGCCCCCCAGGGCGGCTGGCGCGTCACGGGGAGCTGTTTTTT. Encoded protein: CASPPGRLARHGELFF.

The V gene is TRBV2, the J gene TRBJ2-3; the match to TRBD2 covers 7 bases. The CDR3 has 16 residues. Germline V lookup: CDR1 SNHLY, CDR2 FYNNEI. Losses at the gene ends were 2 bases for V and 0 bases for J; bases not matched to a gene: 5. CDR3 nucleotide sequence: TGTGCCAGCAGTGAAAGGTCTAGCGGTAGCACAGATACGCAGTATTTT. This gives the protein CASSERSSGSTDTQYF.

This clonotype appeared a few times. The DNA for the CDR3 is TGTGCTAGTGGTTTGGGAGGGACGGCAACCGTCTATGGCTACACCTTC. The encoded protein is CASGLGGTATVYGYTF. The chain links TRBV12-5 to TRBJ1-2; weak D call: TRBD1 (5 bases). The CDR3 contains 16 residues. V was pared by 1 base and J by 4 bases, with 16 bases between. The germline V gene encodes CDR1 LGHNT and CDR2 FRNRAP.

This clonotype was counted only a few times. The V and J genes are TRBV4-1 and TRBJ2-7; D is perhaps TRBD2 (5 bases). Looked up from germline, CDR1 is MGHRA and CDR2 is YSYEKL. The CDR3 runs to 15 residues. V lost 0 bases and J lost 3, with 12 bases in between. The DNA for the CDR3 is TGCGCCAGCAGCCAAGAATCCGGACGGGACTACGAGCAGTACTTC. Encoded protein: CASSQESGRDYEQYF.

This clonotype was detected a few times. CDR3 DNA: TGTGCCAGCAGCTTTGGGACAGGGGGGGCCTACGAGCAGTACTTC. The encoded protein is CASSFGTGGAYEQYF. This sequence joins TRBV7-6 and TRBJ2-7, with TRBD1 matching over 11 bases. Per germline, CDR1 SGHVS and CDR2 FNYEAQ. The CDR3 contains 15 residues. The V gene end was trimmed by 3 bases and the J gene end by 2 bases; junction bases not matched to a gene: 3.

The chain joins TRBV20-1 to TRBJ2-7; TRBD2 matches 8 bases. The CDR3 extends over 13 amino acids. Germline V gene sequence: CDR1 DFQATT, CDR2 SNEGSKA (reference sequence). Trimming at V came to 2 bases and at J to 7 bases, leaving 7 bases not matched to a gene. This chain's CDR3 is CSARRREAGEQYF. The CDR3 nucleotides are TGCAGTGCTAGAAGGCGGGAGGCGGGGGAGCAGTACTTC.

The CDR3 region has the DNA TGTGCCAGCTCACCAGACAGCACAAACTATGGCTACACCTTC. Its translation: CASSPDSTNYGYTF. The chain joins TRBV18 to TRBJ1-2; D is possibly TRBD1 (5 bases). The germline CDR1 and CDR2 sequences are KGHSH and LQKENI. The CDR3 covers 14 residues. Trimming left V 2 bases short and J 2 bases short, with 9 bases between.

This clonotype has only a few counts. For the CDR3, the DNA is TGTGCCAGTATGGGACGGACTAACACTGAAGCTTTCTTT. Its translation: CASMGRTNTEAFF. The chain recombines TRBV19 with TRBJ1-1, with a possible D match to TRBD1 (5 bases). Germline V gene sequence: CDR1 LNHDA, CDR2 SQIVND (reference sequence). V lost 7 bases, J lost 2 bases, and 11 bases lay in between. CDR3 length: 13 amino acids.

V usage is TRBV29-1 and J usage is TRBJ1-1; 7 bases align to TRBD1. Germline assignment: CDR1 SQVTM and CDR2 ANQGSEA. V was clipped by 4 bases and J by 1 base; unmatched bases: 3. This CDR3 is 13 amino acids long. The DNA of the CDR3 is TGCAGCGTTGCGGGGACAGAGAACACTGAAGCTTTCTTT. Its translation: CSVAGTENTEAFF.

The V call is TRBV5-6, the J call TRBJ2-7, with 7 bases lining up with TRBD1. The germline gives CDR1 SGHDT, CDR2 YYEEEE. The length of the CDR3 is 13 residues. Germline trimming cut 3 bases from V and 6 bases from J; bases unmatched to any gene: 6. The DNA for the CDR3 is TGTGCCAGCAGCTCCTTTTCAGGGGGCGAGCAGTACTTC. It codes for CASSSFSGGEQYF.

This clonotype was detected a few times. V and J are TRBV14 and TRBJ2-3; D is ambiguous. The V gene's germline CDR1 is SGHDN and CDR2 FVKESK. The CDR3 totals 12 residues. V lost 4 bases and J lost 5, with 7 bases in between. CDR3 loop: CASSPQLDTQYF. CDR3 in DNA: TGTGCCAGCAGCCCTCAGTTAGATACGCAGTATTTT.

CDR3 in amino acids: CSVDVSGRLADYNEQFF. In nucleotides, the CDR3 is TGCAGCGTTGATGTAAGCGGGCGGCTAGCGGACTACAATGAGCAGTTCTTC. The chain is built from TRBV29-1 and TRBJ2-1; 7 bases are shared with TRBD2. After removal of 3 bases from V and 3 bases from J, the junction contained 14 bases not matched to a gene. Germline V gives CDR1 SQVTM, CDR2 ANQGSEA. This CDR3 spans 17 amino acids.

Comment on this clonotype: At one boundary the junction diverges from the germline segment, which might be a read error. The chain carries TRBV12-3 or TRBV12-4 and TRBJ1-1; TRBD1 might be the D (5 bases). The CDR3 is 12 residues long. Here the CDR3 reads CDSRVTNTEAFF. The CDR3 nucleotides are TGTGACAGCAGGGTAACGAACACTGAAGCTTTCTTT.

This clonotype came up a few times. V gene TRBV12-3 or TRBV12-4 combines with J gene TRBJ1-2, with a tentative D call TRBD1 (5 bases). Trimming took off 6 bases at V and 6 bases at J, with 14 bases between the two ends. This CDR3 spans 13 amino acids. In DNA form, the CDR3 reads TGTGCCAGCAGGTTGGCAGGGTTAAATGGCTACACCTTC. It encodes CASRLAGLNGYTF.

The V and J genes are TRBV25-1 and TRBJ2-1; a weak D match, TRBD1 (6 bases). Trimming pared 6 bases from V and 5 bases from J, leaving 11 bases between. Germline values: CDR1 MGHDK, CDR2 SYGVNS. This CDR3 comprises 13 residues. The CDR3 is CASRAPGDNEQFF. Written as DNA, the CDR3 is TGTGCCAGCAGGGCTCCAGGGGACAATGAGCAGTTCTTC.

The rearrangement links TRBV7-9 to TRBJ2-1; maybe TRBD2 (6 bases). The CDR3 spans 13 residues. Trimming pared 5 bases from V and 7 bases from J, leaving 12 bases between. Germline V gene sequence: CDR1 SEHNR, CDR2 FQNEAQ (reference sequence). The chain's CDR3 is CASSPRRGNEQFF. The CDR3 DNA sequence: TGTGCCAGCAGCCCGAGGAGGGGTAATGAGCAGTTCTTC.

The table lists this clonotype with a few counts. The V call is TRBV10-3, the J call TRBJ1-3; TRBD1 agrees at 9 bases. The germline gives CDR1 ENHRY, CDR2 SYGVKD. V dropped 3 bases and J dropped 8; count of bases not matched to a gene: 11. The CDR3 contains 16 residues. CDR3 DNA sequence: TGTGCCATCAGTGATTTCCGACCGGGACAGGGAGACACCATATATTTT. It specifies CAISDFRPGQGDTIYF.

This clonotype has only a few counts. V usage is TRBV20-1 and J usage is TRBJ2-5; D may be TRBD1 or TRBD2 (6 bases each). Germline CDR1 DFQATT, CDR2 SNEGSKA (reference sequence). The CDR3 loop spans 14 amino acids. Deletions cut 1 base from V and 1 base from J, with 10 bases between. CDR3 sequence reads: CSARGGALQETQYF. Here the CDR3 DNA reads TGCAGTGCTAGAGGGGGGGCTCTCCAAGAGACCCAGTACTTC.

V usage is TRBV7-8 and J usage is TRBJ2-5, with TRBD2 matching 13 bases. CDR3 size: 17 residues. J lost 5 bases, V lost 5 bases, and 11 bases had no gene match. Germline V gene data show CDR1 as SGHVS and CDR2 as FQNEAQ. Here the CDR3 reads CASSRWTSGRAGETQYF. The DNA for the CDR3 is TGTGCCAGCAGCCGATGGACTAGCGGGAGAGCGGGGGAGACCCAGTACTTC.

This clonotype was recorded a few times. CDR3 residues: CASSPPGLEQYF. Written as DNA, the CDR3 is TGCGCCAGCAGCCCCCCTGGTCTTGAGCAGTACTTC. This chain connects TRBV5-1 to TRBJ2-7; no firm D call. There are 12 residues in the CDR3. Germline CDR1 reads SGHRS; CDR2 reads YFSETQ. Trimming removed 4 bases from V and 7 bases from J, with 12 bases in between.

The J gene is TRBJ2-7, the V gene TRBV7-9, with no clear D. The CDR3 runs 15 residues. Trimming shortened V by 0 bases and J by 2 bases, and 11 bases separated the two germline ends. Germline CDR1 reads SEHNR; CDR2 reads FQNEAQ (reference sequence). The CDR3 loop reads CASSLAVTDTYEQYF. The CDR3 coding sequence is TGTGCCAGCAGCTTAGCTGTGACTGATACCTACGAGCAGTACTTC. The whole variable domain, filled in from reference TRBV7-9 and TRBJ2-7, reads DTGVSQNPRHKITKRGQNVTFRCDPISEHNRLYWYRQTLGQGPEFLTYFQNEAQLEKSRLLSDRFSAERPKGSFSTLEIQRTEQGDSAMYLCASSLAVTDTYEQYFGPGTRLTVT.

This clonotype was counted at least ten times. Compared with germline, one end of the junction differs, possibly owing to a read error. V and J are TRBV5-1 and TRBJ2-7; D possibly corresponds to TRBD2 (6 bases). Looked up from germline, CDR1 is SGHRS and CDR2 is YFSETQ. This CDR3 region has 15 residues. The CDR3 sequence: CASSLSGGSSYEQYF. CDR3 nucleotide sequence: TGTGCCAGCAGCTTATCCGGGGGAAGCTCCTACGAGCAGTACTTC.

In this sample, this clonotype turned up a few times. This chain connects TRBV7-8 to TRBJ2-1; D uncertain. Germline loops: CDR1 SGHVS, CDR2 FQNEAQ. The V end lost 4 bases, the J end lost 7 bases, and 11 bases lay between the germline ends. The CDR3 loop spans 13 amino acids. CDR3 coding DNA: TGTGCCAGCAGCTCCACGTTGCCGAATGAGCAGTTCTTC. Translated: CASSSTLPNEQFF.

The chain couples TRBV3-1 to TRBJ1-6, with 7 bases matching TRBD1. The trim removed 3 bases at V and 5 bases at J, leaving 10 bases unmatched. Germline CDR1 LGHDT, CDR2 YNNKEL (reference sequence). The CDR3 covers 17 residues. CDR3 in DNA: TGTGCCAGCAGCCATCGACAGGGAAGCCTGCATAATTCACCCCTCCACTTT. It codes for CASSHRQGSLHNSPLHF.

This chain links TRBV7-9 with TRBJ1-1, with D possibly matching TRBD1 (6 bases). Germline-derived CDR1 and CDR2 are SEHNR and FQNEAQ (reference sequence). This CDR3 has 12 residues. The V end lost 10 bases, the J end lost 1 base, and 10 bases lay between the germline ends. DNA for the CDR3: TGTGCCACCATGACAGGGAACACTGAAGCTTTCTTT. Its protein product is CATMTGNTEAFF.

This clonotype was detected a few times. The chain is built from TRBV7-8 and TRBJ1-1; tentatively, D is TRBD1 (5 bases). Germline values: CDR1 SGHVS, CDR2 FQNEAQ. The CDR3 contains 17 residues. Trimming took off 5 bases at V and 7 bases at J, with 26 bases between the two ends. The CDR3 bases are TGTGCCAGCAGCCGCGGCCTGGGTCTGTCTGGAAGGGGTGAAGCTTTCTTT. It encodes CASSRGLGLSGRGEAFF.

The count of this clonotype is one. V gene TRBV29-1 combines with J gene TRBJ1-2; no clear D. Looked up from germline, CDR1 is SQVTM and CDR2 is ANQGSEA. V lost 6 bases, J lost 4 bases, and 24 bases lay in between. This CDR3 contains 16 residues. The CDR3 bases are TGCAGCGTGGATCACCCCGGGTCGACGGGTCCCTATGGCTACACCTTC. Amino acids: CSVDHPGSTGPYGYTF.

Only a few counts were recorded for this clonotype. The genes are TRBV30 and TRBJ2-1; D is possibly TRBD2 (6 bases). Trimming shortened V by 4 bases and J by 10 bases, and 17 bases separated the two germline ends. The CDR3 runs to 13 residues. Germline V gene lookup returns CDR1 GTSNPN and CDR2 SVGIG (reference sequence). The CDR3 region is CAWTRTTGGEQFF. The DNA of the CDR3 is TGTGCCTGGACGAGAACTACCGGAGGGGAGCAGTTCTTC.

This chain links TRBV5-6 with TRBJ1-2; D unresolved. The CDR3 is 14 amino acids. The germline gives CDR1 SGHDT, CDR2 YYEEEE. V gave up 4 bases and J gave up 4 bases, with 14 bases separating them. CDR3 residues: CASSLPDGRYGYTF. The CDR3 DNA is TGTGCCAGCAGCCTCCCGGACGGACGCTATGGCTACACCTTC.